These 19 T cell receptor beta chains originate from one sample sequenced in a study of identical twins. TCRdb reprocessed the 5' RACE reads with MiXCR, giving one entry per CDR3 protein. The repertoire holds 400,000 to 600,000 distinct CDR3 sequences, with 20% to 25% as singletons. This same sample was also taken into another study, of yellow fever vaccine responses in identical twins.

Sample: CD4+ T cells sorted from blood. The receptor source for this set is a woman aged 18 to 35 in good health.

This sequence joins TRBV10-3 and TRBJ2-1, with 7 bases aligning to TRBD2. CDR3 length: 17 amino acids. Germline values: CDR1 ENHRY, CDR2 SYGVKD. Trimming took 0 bases from V and 9 from J; bases not matched to a gene: 14. The CDR3 DNA reads as TGTGCCATCAGTGAGTCCCTATGGGGCGGGGGAGGCGGTGAGCAGTTCTTC. It encodes CAISESLWGGGGGEQFF.

The chain joins TRBV11-2 to TRBJ2-1, with D possibly matching TRBD1 (5 bases). The V end was cut by 3 bases, the J end by 4 bases, with 16 bases between. From germline, CDR1 is SGHAT and CDR2 FQNNGV. The CDR3 totals 16 residues. The CDR3 reads CASSLGPLTLYNEQFF. The DNA of the CDR3 is TGTGCCAGCAGCTTGGGGCCCCTCACCTTATACAATGAGCAGTTCTTC.

The sample holds many counts of this clonotype. The rearrangement joins TRBV12-3 or TRBV12-4 to TRBJ2-6; 7 bases match TRBD1. The J segment lost 2 bases and the V segment lost 5 bases, leaving 3 bases of the junction unmatched. The CDR3 is made up of 15 amino acids. The CDR3: CASSEDRAGANVLTF. CDR3 sequence (DNA): TGTGCCAGCAGTGAAGACAGGGCTGGGGCCAACGTCCTGACTTTC.

This clonotype was detected a few times. This chain connects TRBV20-1 to TRBJ2-7, with 10 bases identical to TRBD2. V lost 5 bases, J lost 6 bases, and 10 bases stayed unmatched. Per the germline V gene, CDR1 is DFQATT and CDR2 is SNEGSKA (reference sequence). This CDR3 has 14 amino acids. CDR3 region: CSADRAGGPSEQYF. The CDR3 bases are TGCAGTGCTGACAGAGCGGGAGGGCCCTCCGAGCAGTACTTC.

This clonotype came up a few times. The chain recombines TRBV7-2 with TRBJ2-1; no clear D. The CDR3 runs 12 residues. V lost 1 base and J 10 bases, leaving 8 bases between the germline ends. CDR1 and CDR2 from the germline V gene are SGHTA and FQGNSA. As DNA, the CDR3 is TGTGCCAGCAGCTTAGTAGTGGGGGAGCAGTTCTTC. Encoded protein: CASSLVVGEQFF.

The J gene is TRBJ2-1, the V gene TRBV3-1; TRBD2 matches 7 bases. The CDR3 has 15 amino acids. The germline V gene has CDR1 LGHDT and CDR2 YNNKEL (reference sequence). The J segment lost 5 bases and the V segment lost 0 bases, leaving 4 bases of the junction unmatched. CDR3 amino acids: CASSQDGTTDNEQFF. The CDR3 DNA sequence: TGTGCCAGCAGCCAAGATGGGACTACGGACAATGAGCAGTTCTTC.

This chain links TRBV6-2 or TRBV6-3 with TRBJ2-3, with D tentatively TRBD2 (6 bases). Trimming took off 5 bases at V and 2 bases at J, with 17 bases between the two ends. Germline CDR1 MNHEY, CDR2 SVGEGT. CDR3 length: 16 residues. CDR3 coding DNA: TGTGCCAGCAGTCCGTCCCGGGGGAGCCCCACAGATACGCAGTATTTT. Translated, it gives CASSPSRGSPTDTQYF.

This clonotype was seen only a few times. V gene TRBV20-1 combines with J gene TRBJ1-1, with no clear D. The V and J ends lost 5 bases and 5 bases respectively, with 6 bases between them. The CDR3 is 10 amino acids. Per the germline V gene, CDR1 is DFQATT and CDR2 is SNEGSKA (reference sequence). The CDR3 loop is CSALRTEAFF. The CDR3 bases are TGCAGTGCTTTAAGAACTGAAGCTTTCTTT.

V and J are TRBV3-1 and TRBJ2-2; TRBD1 aligns across 8 bases. This CDR3 contains 15 residues. V lost 1 base to trimming and J lost 3 bases; unmatched junction nucleotides: 1. Germline V gene sequence: CDR1 LGHDT, CDR2 YNNKEL (reference sequence). CDR3: CASSQATGDTGELFF. As DNA, the CDR3 is TGTGCCAGCAGCCAAGCGACAGGGGACACCGGGGAGCTGTTTTTT.

V is TRBV28 and J is TRBJ2-7; TRBD2 agrees at 10 bases. V lost 5 bases to trimming and J lost 1 base; unmatched junction nucleotides: 5. The V gene's germline CDR1 is MDHEN and CDR2 SYDVKM. The CDR3 totals 15 residues. Here the CDR3 DNA reads TGTGCCAGCAGTCCAGCTAGCGGGAGTTCCTACGAGCAGTACTTC. Translation gives CASSPASGSSYEQYF.

This clonotype occurred a few times. For the CDR3, the DNA is TGCAGCGTAGCCGGGACAGCCTCCTACAATGAGCAGTTCTTC. The encoded protein is CSVAGTASYNEQFF. J is TRBJ2-1 and V is TRBV29-1; 7 bases are a match to TRBD1. V lost 6 bases and J lost 0; bases outside the gene matches: 5. The germline gives CDR1 SQVTM, CDR2 ANQGSEA. CDR3 length equals 14 residues.

The chain combines TRBV20-1 with TRBJ2-1; D uncertain. The CDR3 loop spans 14 amino acids. Germline V gene lookup returns CDR1 DFQATT and CDR2 SNEGSKA (reference sequence). The V gene lost 0 bases and the J gene lost 6 bases, with 12 bases spanning the gap. The CDR3 DNA reads as TGCAGTGCTAGAGATTGGCCCGAGGTCAATGAGCAGTTCTTC. Protein product: CSARDWPEVNEQFF.

On this clonotype itself: A junction end diverges from the germline sequence, so it may reflect a read error. The chain couples TRBV20-1 to TRBJ2-5, with 7 positions matching TRBD1. This CDR3 has 18 amino acids. Germline loops: CDR1 DFQATT, CDR2 SNEGSKA (reference sequence). DNA for the CDR3: TGCTGTGCTAGAGATTTAGGGGCAACAGGGGCGGCCCAAGAGACCCAGTACTTC. Its translation: CCARDLGATGAAQETQYF.

This clonotype was detected only a few times. V is TRBV12-3 or TRBV12-4 and J is TRBJ2-3; 9 nucleotides line up with TRBD2. The CDR3 is 16 residues long. Losses at the gene ends were 2 bases for V and 0 bases for J; bases not matched to a gene: 3. CDR3 nucleotide sequence: TGTGCCAGCAGTTTATGGCTAGCGGGGAGCACAGATACGCAGTATTTT. Amino acids: CASSLWLAGSTDTQYF.

The sample holds a few counts of this clonotype. The rearrangement uses TRBV14 and TRBJ2-1; 11 bases align to TRBD2. The CDR3 length is 18 residues. CDR1 SGHDN and CDR2 FVKESK come from the germline V gene. The V segment lost 1 base and the J segment 4 bases; nucleotides outside the gene matches: 9. The CDR3, as DNA: TGTGCCAGCAGCCAAGGGCGGCTAGCGGGAGGTATATACAATGAGCAGTTCTTC. The encoded protein is CASSQGRLAGGIYNEQFF. The whole variable domain, filled in from reference TRBV14 and TRBJ2-1, reads EAGVTQFPSHSVIEKGQTVTLRCDPISGHDNLYWYRRVMGKEIKFLLHFVKESKQDESGMPNNRFLAERTGGTYSTLKVQPAELEDSGVYFCASSQGRLAGGIYNEQFFGPGTRLTVL.

J is TRBJ1-1 and V is TRBV5-1; TRBD1 is a possible D gene (6 bases). Germline V gene sequence: CDR1 SGHRS, CDR2 YFSETQ. The CDR3 is 14 amino acids. V was shortened by 4 bases and J by 0 bases, with 10 bases between the two germline ends. The CDR3 is CASSQGHVNTEAFF. The CDR3 bases are TGCGCCAGCAGCCAGGGACATGTGAACACTGAAGCTTTCTTT.

The V gene is TRBV15, the J gene TRBJ2-3; D unclear. Germline V gives CDR1 LNHNV, CDR2 YYDKDF (reference sequence). This CDR3 comprises 16 residues. V was pared by 0 bases and J by 0 bases, with 10 bases between. CDR3 coding DNA: TGTGCCACCAGCAGAGATGTACAGTTCAGCACAGATACGCAGTATTTT. This sequence encodes CATSRDVQFSTDTQYF.

This clonotype was detected a few times. The rearrangement links TRBV29-1 to TRBJ2-4; no clear D. This CDR3 spans 12 amino acids. Trimming cost V 0 bases and J 8 bases, with 8 bases left between them. Germline assignment: CDR1 SQVTM and CDR2 ANQGSEA. CDR3 sequence reads: CSVEDPRDIQYF. The CDR3 bases are TGCAGCGTTGAAGATCCTCGGGACATTCAGTACTTC.

This clonotype came up a few times. The gene calls are TRBV2 and TRBJ2-1; 9 nucleotides agree with TRBD2. The V and J ends lost 1 base and 8 bases, in that order; junction bases with no gene match: 9. CDR3 length: 16 residues. Germline V gene lookup returns CDR1 SNHLY and CDR2 FYNNEI. The CDR3 DNA follows: TGTGCCAGCAGTGAAGGCGGGAGGGGAAACACCGATGAGCAGTTCTTC. The encoded protein is CASSEGGRGNTDEQFF. Full variable domain (remainder filled in from reference TRBV2 and TRBJ2-1): EPEVTQTPSHQVTQMGQEVILRCVPISNHLYFYWYRQILGQKVEFLVSFYNNEISEKSEIFDDQFSVERPDGSNFTLKIRSTKLEDSAMYFCASSEGGRGNTDEQFFGPGTRLTVL.